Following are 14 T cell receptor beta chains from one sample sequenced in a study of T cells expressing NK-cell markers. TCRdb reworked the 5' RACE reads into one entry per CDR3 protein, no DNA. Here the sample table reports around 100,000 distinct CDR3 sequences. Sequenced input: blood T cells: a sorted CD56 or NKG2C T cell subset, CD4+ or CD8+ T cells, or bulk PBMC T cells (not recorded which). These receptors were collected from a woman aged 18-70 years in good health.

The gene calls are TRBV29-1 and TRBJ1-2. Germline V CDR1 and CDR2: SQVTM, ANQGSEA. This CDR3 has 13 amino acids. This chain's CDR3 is CSASWRGNYGYTF.

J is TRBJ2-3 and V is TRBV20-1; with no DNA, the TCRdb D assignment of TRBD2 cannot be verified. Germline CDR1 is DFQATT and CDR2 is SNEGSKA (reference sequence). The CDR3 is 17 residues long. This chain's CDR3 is CSARGLAGGPVTDTQYF.

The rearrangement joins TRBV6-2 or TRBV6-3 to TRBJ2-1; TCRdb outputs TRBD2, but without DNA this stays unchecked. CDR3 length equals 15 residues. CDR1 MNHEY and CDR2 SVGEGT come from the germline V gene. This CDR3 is CASSLLAASYNEQFF.

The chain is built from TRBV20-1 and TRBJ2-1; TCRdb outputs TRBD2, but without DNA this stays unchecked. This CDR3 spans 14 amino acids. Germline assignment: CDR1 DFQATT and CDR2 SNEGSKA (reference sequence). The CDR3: CSARGALRDNEQFF.

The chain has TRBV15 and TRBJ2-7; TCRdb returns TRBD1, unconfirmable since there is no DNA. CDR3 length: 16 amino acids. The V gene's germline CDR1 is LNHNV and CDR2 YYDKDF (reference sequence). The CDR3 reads CATSRDRGQGEYEQYF.

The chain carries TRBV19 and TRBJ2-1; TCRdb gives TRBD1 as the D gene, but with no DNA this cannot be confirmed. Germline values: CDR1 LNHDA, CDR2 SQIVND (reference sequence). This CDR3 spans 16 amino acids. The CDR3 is CASSIFVGGTYNEQFF.

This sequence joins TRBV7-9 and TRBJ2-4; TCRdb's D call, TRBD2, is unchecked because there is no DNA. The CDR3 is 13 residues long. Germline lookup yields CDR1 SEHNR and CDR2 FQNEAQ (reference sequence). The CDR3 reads CATKGLAKNIQYF.

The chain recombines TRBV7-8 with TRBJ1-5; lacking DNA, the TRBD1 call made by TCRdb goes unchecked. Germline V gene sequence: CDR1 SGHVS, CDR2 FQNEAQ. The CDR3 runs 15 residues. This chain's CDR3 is CASSLVSGVGQPQHF.

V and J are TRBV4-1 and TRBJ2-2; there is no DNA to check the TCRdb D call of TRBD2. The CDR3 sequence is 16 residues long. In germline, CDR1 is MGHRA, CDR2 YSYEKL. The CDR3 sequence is CASSRKSAGNTGELFF.

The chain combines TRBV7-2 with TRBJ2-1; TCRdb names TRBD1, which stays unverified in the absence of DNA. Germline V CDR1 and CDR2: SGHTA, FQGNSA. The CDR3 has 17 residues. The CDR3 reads CASRTTQGDLSYNEQFF.

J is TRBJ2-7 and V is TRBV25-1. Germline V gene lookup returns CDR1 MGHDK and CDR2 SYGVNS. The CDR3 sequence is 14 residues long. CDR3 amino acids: CASSEASSSYEQYF.

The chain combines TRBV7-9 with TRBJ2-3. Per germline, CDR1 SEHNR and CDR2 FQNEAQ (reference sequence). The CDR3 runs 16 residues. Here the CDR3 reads CASSIRLVVSTDTQYF.

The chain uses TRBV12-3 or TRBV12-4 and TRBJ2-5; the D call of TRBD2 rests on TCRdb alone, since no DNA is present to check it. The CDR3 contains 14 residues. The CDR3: CASSFGGPVETQYF.

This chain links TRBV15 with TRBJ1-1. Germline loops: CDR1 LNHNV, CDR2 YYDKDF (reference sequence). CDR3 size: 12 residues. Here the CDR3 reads CAAAGTNTEAFF.